These T cell receptor beta chains were read from a single sample in a study of cytomegalovirus exposure and HLA in healthy donors. The data were produced by immunoSEQ multiplex PCR, yet TCRdb's version contains in-frame clones alone and is incomplete. The sample lists over 150,000 clones, roughly 96% occurring once. Sequencing was done on a sample of PBMCs. The receptors stem from a woman aged 18-29 years in good health and CMV-seronegative. The conserved cysteine and the conserved F or W are not part of the CDR3 here.

v_call cdr3_aa
TRBV7-2 ASSLPGTGSYEQY
TRBV7-2 ASSLEQGVGEQY
TRBV7-2 ASSLGQGTEAF
TRBV18 ASSPGTGAEAF
TRBV6-5 ASSYGARTEAF
TRBV7-9 ASSLLGQISTDTQY
TRBV18 ASSPLFRGSTDTQY
TRBV11-2 ASSLAADTQY
TRBV2 ASREETQY
TRBV4-3 ASSQDYGNSPLH
TRBV5-8 ASSLGGTGFGEQY
TRBV29-1 SGIGQGNYGYT
TRBV29-1 SAWRAGTEAF
TRBV27 ASSSPGWGSGYT
TRBV27 ASSLYPMVAGYSSYNEQF